What follows are 25 T cell receptor beta chains derived from one specimen sequenced in a study of T cells in Graves' hyperthyroidism and ophthalmopathy. Amplification of TCR beta CDR3 regions used RNA as the template. Using the HTBI primer set, a first-round RT-PCR was run on the TCR CDR3. TCRdb analysed the multiplex PCR reads with MiXCR anew, one entry per CDR3 protein. There are more than 550,000 distinct CDR3 sequences in the sample; around 20% occur only once, and over 15% lies in the top ten. The sequencing input was blood. The receptors shown here come from a woman in her forties or fifties with Graves' hyperthyroidism that later progressed to Graves' ophthalmopathy.

The rearrangement joins TRBV5-1 to TRBJ1-6, with D possibly TRBD1 on 5 matching bases. CDR1 SGHRS and CDR2 YFSETQ come from the germline V gene. The CDR3 covers 13 residues. The V end lost 6 bases, the J end lost 7 bases, and 11 bases lay between the germline ends. The CDR3 region has the DNA TGCGCCAGCAAGACAGCTCTAAATTCACCCCTCCACTTT. It is translated as CASKTALNSPLHF. Looking up the rest from reference TRBV5-1 and TRBJ1-6 gives the full variable domain: KAGVTQTPRYLIKTRGQQVTLSCSPISGHRSVSWYQQTPGQGLQFLFEYFSETQRNKGNFPGRFSGRQFSNSRSEMNVSTLELGDSALYLCASKTALNSPLHFGNGTRLTVT.

This chain uses TRBV3-1 with TRBJ1-4; no definite D call. Trimming pared 3 bases from V and 7 bases from J, leaving 15 bases between. The CDR3 sequence is 15 residues long. The germline CDR1 and CDR2 sequences are LGHDT and YNNKEL (reference sequence). CDR3 nucleotides: TGTGCCAGCAGCCATGCGCGGGGTGTTGGTGAAAAACTGTTTTTT. Protein: CASSHARGVGEKLFF.

The rearrangement links TRBV3-1 to TRBJ2-1, with a possible D match to TRBD2 (7 bases). CDR3 length: 16 residues. Germline CDR1 reads LGHDT; CDR2 reads YNNKEL (reference sequence). Between the trimmed V and J ends, which lost 3 bases and 2 bases, there was a span of 14 bases. The CDR3 here is CASSQGGPNAYNEQFF. CDR3 DNA sequence: TGTGCCAGCAGCCAGGGGGGGCCAAATGCCTACAATGAGCAGTTCTTC.

About this clonotype itself: A much larger clone differs from this one at a single base, so this may be a read error. J is TRBJ1-4 and V is TRBV5-1; D not resolved. The CDR3 sequence is 15 residues long. Germline loops: CDR1 SGHRS, CDR2 YFSETQ. The DNA for the CDR3 is TGCGCCAGCAGCCGCGGGAGAGCAACTAATGAAAAACTGTCTTTT. Residues: CASSRGRATNEKLSF. The whole variable domain, remainder taken from reference TRBV5-1 and TRBJ1-4, is KAGVTQTPRYLIKTRGQQVTLSCSPISGHRSVSWYQQTPGQGLQFLFEYFSETQRNKGNFPGRFSGRQFSNSRSEMNVSTLELGDSALYLCASSRGRATNEKLSFGSGTQLSVL.

In its sample, this clonotype was seen many times. The chain couples TRBV11-2 to TRBJ1-1; tentatively, D is TRBD1 (5 bases). The CDR3 consists of 12 residues. The germline V gene encodes CDR1 SGHAT and CDR2 FQNNGV. The CDR3 sequence is CVGGGWNTEAFF. The CDR3 nucleotides read TGTGTCGGGGGGGGGTGGAACACTGAAGCTTTCTTT. The whole variable domain, filled in from reference TRBV11-2 and TRBJ1-1, reads EAGVAQSPRYKIIEKRQSVAFWCNPISGHATLYWYQQILGQGPKLLIQFQNNGVVDDSQLPKDRFSAERLKGVDSTLKIQPAKLEDSAVYLCVGGGWNTEAFFGQGTRLTVV.

This clonotype was seen ten or more times. The chain joins TRBV20-1 to TRBJ1-4; D call uncertain. CDR3 length equals 15 residues. V was cut by 0 bases and J by 3 bases, with 11 bases left in between. Germline-derived CDR1 and CDR2 are DFQATT and SNEGSKA (reference sequence). CDR3 sequence reads: CSARDRIPSNEKLFF. CDR3 coding DNA: TGCAGTGCTAGAGATCGTATCCCGTCTAATGAAAAACTGTTTTTT.

The chain is built from TRBV7-9 and TRBJ1-2; the match to TRBD1 covers 9 bases. CDR3 size: 15 residues. Per the germline V gene, CDR1 is SEHNR and CDR2 is FQNEAQ (reference sequence). Unmatched junction bases numbered 8, after V lost 3 bases and J lost 6 bases. The CDR3 DNA reads TGTGCCAGCAGCTTTGGATTACAGGGGGCGGATGGCTACACCTTC. Protein product: CASSFGLQGADGYTF. The whole variable domain, remainder taken from reference TRBV7-9 and TRBJ1-2, is DTGVSQNPRHKITKRGQNVTFRCDPISEHNRLYWYRQTLGQGPEFLTYFQNEAQLEKSRLLSDRFSAERPKGSFSTLEIQRTEQGDSAMYLCASSFGLQGADGYTFGSGTRLTVV.

This clonotype was seen a single time. This chain connects TRBV6-2 or TRBV6-3 to TRBJ2-2, with a possible D match to TRBD2 (7 bases). The CDR3 sequence is 16 residues long. Germline V lookup: CDR1 MNHEY, CDR2 SVGEGT. Trimming stripped 5 bases from V and 0 bases from J, with 13 bases between. CDR3 bases: TGTGCCAGCAGTGTTAGGGGGGGGACGAACACCGGGGAGCTGTTTTTT. Encoded protein: CASSVRGGTNTGELFF.

The gene calls are TRBV7-6 and TRBJ1-1, with unresolved D. The CDR3 contains 15 residues. CDR1 and CDR2 from the germline V gene are SGHVS and FNYEAQ. The V end lost 1 base, the J end lost 3 bases, and 12 bases lay between the germline ends. CDR3 sequence (DNA): TGTGCCAGCAGCTTAGGTGGGTGGACGGACACTGAAGCTTTCTTT. This codes for CASSLGGWTDTEAFF.

This clonotype was seen many times. The chain links TRBV3-1 to TRBJ2-3, with D hard to call. The V gene lost 4 bases and the J gene lost 0 bases, with 11 bases spanning the gap. The CDR3 loop spans 15 amino acids. The germline CDR1 and CDR2 sequences are LGHDT and YNNKEL (reference sequence). CDR3 in DNA: TGTGCCAGCAGCCCCTCCGACACTAGCACAGATACGCAGTATTTT. This codes for CASSPSDTSTDTQYF.

J is TRBJ1-4 and V is TRBV27; 9 bases map to TRBD1. Germline CDR1 reads MNHEY; CDR2 reads SMNVEV (reference sequence). The ends lost 0 bases at V and 8 bases at J; junction bases unmatched: 4. The CDR3 spans 15 residues. For the CDR3, the DNA is TGTGCCAGCAGTTTATCGGACAGGGGTTTCGAAAAACTGTTTTTT. It specifies CASSLSDRGFEKLFF.

The J gene is TRBJ1-1, the V gene TRBV19; no definite D call. The CDR3 totals 13 residues. Germline V gene sequence: CDR1 LNHDA, CDR2 SQIVND (reference sequence). Trimming shortened V by 3 bases and J by 1 base, and 6 bases separated the two germline ends. CDR3 bases: TGTGCCAGTAGTATGTGGGGGAACACTGAAGCTTTCTTT. It translates to CASSMWGNTEAFF.

This clonotype has at least ten counts. The chain uses TRBV11-2 and TRBJ2-3; D not certain. The CDR3 covers 11 residues. CDR1 and CDR2 (germline): SGHAT, FQNNGV. The V end lost 3 bases, the J end lost 8 bases, and 6 bases lay between the germline ends. CDR3 residues: CASSFTGTQYF. The CDR3 DNA sequence: TGTGCCAGCAGCTTCACGGGTACGCAGTATTTT. Drawing the rest from reference TRBV11-2 and TRBJ2-3, the complete variable domain is EAGVAQSPRYKIIEKRQSVAFWCNPISGHATLYWYQQILGQGPKLLIQFQNNGVVDDSQLPKDRFSAERLKGVDSTLKIQPAKLEDSAVYLCASSFTGTQYFGPGTRLTVL.

This clonotype was picked up a small number of times. This sequence joins TRBV27 and TRBJ2-5; 8 positions agree with TRBD1. The J segment lost 5 bases and the V segment lost 8 bases, leaving 16 bases of the junction unmatched. The CDR3 has 16 residues. Germline loops: CDR1 MNHEY, CDR2 SMNVEV (reference sequence). CDR3 sequence: CASWGLGAGGEETQYF. CDR3 nucleotide sequence: TGTGCCAGCTGGGGGTTGGGGGCAGGGGGCGAGGAGACCCAGTACTTC.

The chain combines TRBV9 with TRBJ2-6, with D maybe TRBD2 (6 bases). V gave up 2 bases and J gave up 2 bases, with 14 bases separating them. This CDR3 has 17 amino acids. Germline V gene data show CDR1 as SGDLS and CDR2 as YYNGEE. For the CDR3, the DNA is TGTGCCAGCAGCGTTACTAGCCCTGTTCCTGGGGCCAACGTCCTGACTTTC. Translated: CASSVTSPVPGANVLTF.

The chain recombines TRBV29-1 with TRBJ1-2; 7 bases map to TRBD1. The length of the CDR3 is 14 residues. The germline gives CDR1 SQVTM, CDR2 ANQGSEA. After removal of 7 bases from V and 5 bases from J, the junction contained 13 bases not matched to a gene. CDR3 region: CSDSGTATSYGYTF. CDR3 nucleotides: TGCAGCGACTCCGGGACAGCAACTTCGTATGGCTACACCTTC.

This clonotype occurred many times. The chain joins TRBV3-1 to TRBJ1-2; D remains ambiguous. This CDR3 comprises 13 residues. Germline V gene lookup returns CDR1 LGHDT and CDR2 YNNKEL (reference sequence). The V end was cut by 0 bases, the J end by 0 bases, with 2 bases between. CDR3 sequence (DNA): TGTGCCAGCAGCCAAGAAACTAACTATGGCTACACCTTC. It is translated as CASSQETNYGYTF.

This clonotype came up a few times. The genes are TRBV6-6 and TRBJ1-1; D uncertain. CDR1 MNHNY and CDR2 SVGAGI come from the germline V gene (reference sequence). V shed 0 bases and J shed 10 bases, with 12 bases lying between them. The CDR3 is made up of 13 amino acids. The CDR3 sequence is CASSYSGISGAFF. DNA for the CDR3: TGTGCCAGCAGTTACTCGGGCATTTCCGGAGCTTTCTTT.

This clonotype was detected only a few times. The gene calls are TRBV9 and TRBJ1-1; no clear D gene. The CDR3 loop spans 15 amino acids. With 0 bases removed from V and 3 bases from J, the gap between germline ends came to 12 bases. In germline, CDR1 is SGDLS, CDR2 YYNGEE. In nucleotides, the CDR3 is TGTGCCAGCAGCGTAGTTGTGGGGTCGGACACTGAAGCTTTCTTT. Amino acid sequence: CASSVVVGSDTEAFF. Combining the CDR3 with reference TRBV9 and TRBJ1-1 gives the whole variable domain DSGVTQTPKHLITATGQRVTLRCSPRSGDLSVYWYQQSLDQGLQFLIQYYNGEERAKGNILERFSAQQFPDLHSELNLSSLELGDSALYFCASSVVVGSDTEAFFGQGTRLTVV.

This clonotype was counted once. The rearrangement joins TRBV19 to TRBJ1-1; 8 nucleotides line up with TRBD1. The V gene's germline CDR1 is LNHDA and CDR2 SQIVND (reference sequence). The J segment lost 1 base and the V segment lost 3 bases, leaving 4 bases of the junction unmatched. The CDR3 runs 15 residues. CDR3 nucleotides: TGTGCCAGTAGTATTCCAGGGGGCTCGAACACTGAAGCTTTCTTT. It encodes CASSIPGGSNTEAFF.

This clonotype was observed a few times. The CDR3 coding sequence is TGTGCCAGCAGTTACCTCGACCGGAATGAAGCTTTCTTT. The encoded protein is CASSYLDRNEAFF. This chain connects TRBV6-5 to TRBJ1-1, with no clear D. The CDR3 length is 13 residues. The V gene's germline CDR1 is MNHEY and CDR2 SVGAGI. The V end was cut by 2 bases, the J end by 7 bases, with 11 bases between.

There are many counts of this clonotype. This chain joins TRBV11-3 and TRBJ2-3; D is ambiguous. Germline V lookup: CDR1 SGHNT, CDR2 YENEEA. CDR3 length: 16 residues. V lost 1 base and J lost 8, with 19 bases in between. Written as DNA, the CDR3 is TGTGCCAGCAGCTTAGGCGGCCACCTCTTTGCCGCTACGCAGTATTTT. Its translation: CASSLGGHLFAATQYF.

This clonotype was observed a few times. The CDR3 bases are TGTGCCAGCAGCTTAAGGCGGACTAGCACAGATACGCAGTATTTT. This gives the protein CASSLRRTSTDTQYF. The rearrangement uses TRBV11-1 and TRBJ2-3; TRBD2 might be the D (5 bases). The V gene's germline CDR1 is SGHAT and CDR2 FQDESV (reference sequence). CDR3 length: 15 residues. V was clipped by 2 bases and J by 0 bases, with 9 bases between them.

The chain joins TRBV11-2 to TRBJ2-7, with 9 nucleotides matching TRBD1. The length of the CDR3 is 14 residues. Trimming at V came to 5 bases and at J to 3 bases, leaving 5 bases not matched to a gene. Germline V gene sequence: CDR1 SGHAT, CDR2 FQNNGV. The DNA of the CDR3 is TGTGCCAGCAGCGCACAGGGGGCGAGCTACGAGCAGTACTTC. It codes for CASSAQGASYEQYF.

The chain carries TRBV20-1 and TRBJ1-5; D is possibly TRBD1 (5 bases). With 0 bases removed from V and 2 bases from J, the gap between germline ends came to 14 bases. Germline V gives CDR1 DFQATT, CDR2 SNEGSKA (reference sequence). The CDR3 has 16 amino acids. The CDR3 protein is CSARDGEGLGNQPQHF. CDR3 DNA sequence: TGCAGTGCTAGAGATGGCGAGGGGCTCGGCAATCAGCCCCAGCATTTT.